This T cell receptor beta chain was captured in a study of blood T cell repertoires in COVID-19. Study details: COVID-19 samples from acute and convalescent phases originated in the United States, Italy and Spain. Sample material is recorded as cDNA or gDNA derived from T cells, B-cell-depleted T cells, or PBMCs.

The repertoire was sequenced with immunoSEQ multiplex PCR; TCRdb's copy has only in-frame clones and lacks some. The sample gives some 210,000 clones, 82% of which show up once; more than 10% is in the top ten. V trimming: 3 bases; J trimming: 7 bases; junction bases outside the gene matches: 8. Germline CDR1 and CDR2: SGDLS and YYNGEE. The length of the CDR3 is 15 residues. What was sequenced was peripheral blood. V gene TRBV9 combines with J gene TRBJ2-1, with 9 positions matching TRBD2. The sequence was obtained from a woman aged 40 to 50 with acute or convalescent COVID-19. The CDR3 DNA follows: TGTGCCAGCAGCGCCAAGGGACTAGCCGGAAATGAGCAGTTCTTC. Its translation: CASSAKGLAGNEQFF.